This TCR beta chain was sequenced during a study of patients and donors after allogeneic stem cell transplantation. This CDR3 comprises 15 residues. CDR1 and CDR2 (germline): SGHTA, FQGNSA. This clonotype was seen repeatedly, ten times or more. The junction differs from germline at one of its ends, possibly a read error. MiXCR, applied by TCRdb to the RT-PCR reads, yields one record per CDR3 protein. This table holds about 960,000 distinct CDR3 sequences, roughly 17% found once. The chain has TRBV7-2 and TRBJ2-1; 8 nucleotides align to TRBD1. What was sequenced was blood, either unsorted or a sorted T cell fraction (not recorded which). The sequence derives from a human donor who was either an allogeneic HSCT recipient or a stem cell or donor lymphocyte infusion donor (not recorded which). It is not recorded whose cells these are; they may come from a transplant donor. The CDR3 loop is CASSLVAGGRNEQFF. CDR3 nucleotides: TGCGCCAGCAGCTTGGTGGCAGGGGGCCGGAATGAGCAGTTCTTC. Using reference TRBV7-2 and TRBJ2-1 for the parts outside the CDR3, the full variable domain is GAGVSQSPSNKVTEKGKDVELRCDPISGHTALYWYRQSLGQGLEFLIYFQGNSAPDKSGLPSDRFSAERTGGSVSTLTIQRTQQEDSAVYLCASSLVAGGRNEQFFGPGTRLTVL.